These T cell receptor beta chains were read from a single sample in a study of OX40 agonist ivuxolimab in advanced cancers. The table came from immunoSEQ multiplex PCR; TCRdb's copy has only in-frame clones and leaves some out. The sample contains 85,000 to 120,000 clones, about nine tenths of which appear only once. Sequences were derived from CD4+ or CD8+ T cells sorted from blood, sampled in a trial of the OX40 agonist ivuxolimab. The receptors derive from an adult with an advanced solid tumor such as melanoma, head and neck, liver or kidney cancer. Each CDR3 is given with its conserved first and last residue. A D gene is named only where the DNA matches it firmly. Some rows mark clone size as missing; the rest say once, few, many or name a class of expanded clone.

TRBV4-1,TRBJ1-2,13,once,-,CASSQVEVYGYTF,TGCGCCAGCAGCCAAGTTGAAGTCTATGGCTACACCTTC
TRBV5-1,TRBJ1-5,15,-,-,CASSLAGQSNQPQHF,TGCGCCAGCAGCTTGGCCGGACAGAGCAATCAGCCCCAGCATTTT
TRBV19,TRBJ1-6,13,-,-,CASSINGNSPLHF,TGTGCCAGTAGTATAAACGGGAATTCACCCCTCCACTTT
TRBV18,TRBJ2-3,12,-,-,CASSPNEDTQYF,TGTGCCAGCTCACCGAACGAGGATACGCAGTATTTT
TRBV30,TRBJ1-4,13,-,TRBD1,CAWNRVGGGKLFF,TGTGCCTGGAATCGGGTAGGGGGCGGAAAACTGTTTTTT
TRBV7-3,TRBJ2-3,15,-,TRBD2,CASSFVGGGTDTQYF,TGTGCCAGCAGTTTCGTGGGCGGGGGGACAGATACGCAGTATTTT
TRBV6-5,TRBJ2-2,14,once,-,CASSNPLRTGELFF,TGTGCCAGCAGTAACCCCCTGAGGACCGGGGAGCTGTTTTTT
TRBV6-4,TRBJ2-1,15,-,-,CASSDSGRPSNEQFF,TGTGCCAGCAGTGACTCTGGCAGGCCGTCCAATGAGCAGTTCTTC
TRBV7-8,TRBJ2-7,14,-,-,CASSHRRGGREQYF,TGTGCCAGCAGCCACAGACGTGGGGGAAGGGAGCAGTACTTC
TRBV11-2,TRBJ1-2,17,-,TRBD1,CASSQDRPWDRGFGYTF,TGTGCCAGCAGCCAGGATCGTCCCTGGGACAGGGGATTCGGCTACACCTTC
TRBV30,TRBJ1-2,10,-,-,CAWSGGGYTF,TGTGCCTGGAGTGGTGGTGGCTACACCTTC
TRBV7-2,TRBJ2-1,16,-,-,CASSISFGRGDNEQFF,TGTGCCAGCAGCATTTCCTTTGGCAGGGGGGACAATGAGCAGTTCTTC
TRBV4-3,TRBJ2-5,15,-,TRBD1,CASSQLGQGYETQYF,TGCGCCAGCAGCCAGTTGGGACAGGGCTACGAGACCCAGTACTTC
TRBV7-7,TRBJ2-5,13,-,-,CASSTGPAETQYF,TGTGCCAGCAGCACCGGGCCCGCGGAGACCCAGTACTTC
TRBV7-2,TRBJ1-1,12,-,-,CASSSQGTVAFF,TGTGCCAGCAGCTCTCAAGGGACGGTAGCTTTCTTT
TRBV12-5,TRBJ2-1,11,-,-,CASGFGNEQFF,TGTGCTAGCGGCTTTGGAAATGAGCAGTTCTTC